Below are 19 T cell receptor beta chains sequenced from a single sample in a study of human T cells and chemical hapten exposure. Each CDR3 protein is one row after TCRdb ran MiXCR on the RACE reads. The sample yields about 99,000 distinct CDR3 sequences, roughly 12% seen once. The time point was: patch test 1, 2 weeks after DPC sensitization. Regarding treatment: therapeutic diphenylcyclopropenone sensitization with weekly scalp DPC. Sequencing used whole blood, obtained in connection with sensitization to the hapten diphenylcyclopropenone (DPC). Receptors were obtained from a woman aged 35 to 49 with alopecia areata. Some clones in this sample may be carry-over from other donors' samples.

This clonotype appeared a few times. The rearrangement uses TRBV4-1 and TRBJ2-1; D is ambiguous. CDR1 is MGHRA and CDR2 is YSYEKL in the germline V gene. Between the trimmed V and J ends, which lost 1 base and 9 bases, there was a span of 4 bases. CDR3 length: 11 residues. The CDR3 region is CASSQGPEQFF. As DNA, the CDR3 is TGCGCCAGCAGCCAAGGCCCTGAGCAGTTCTTC.

This clonotype was recorded at least ten times. The rearrangement joins TRBV10-2 to TRBJ2-3, with 7 bases fitting TRBD1. Trimming removed 4 bases from V and 4 bases from J; junction bases left unmatched: 8. The length of the CDR3 is 15 residues. Germline CDR1 and CDR2: WSHSY and SAAADI. The CDR3 region is CASSALQGRSDTQYF. For the CDR3, the DNA is TGCGCCAGCAGTGCCCTACAGGGGAGATCAGATACGCAGTATTTT.

The rearrangement uses TRBV5-5 and TRBJ2-1; a weak D match, TRBD2 (6 bases). CDR3 length: 15 residues. Germline V CDR1 and CDR2: SGHKS, YYEKEE (reference sequence). Trimming left V 2 bases short and J 8 bases short, with 17 bases between. CDR3 coding DNA: TGTGCCAGCAGCTTTGTTAATGCGGGGCGGGATGAGCAGTTCTTC. Translation gives CASSFVNAGRDEQFF.

This clonotype has only a few counts. The chain links TRBV15 to TRBJ2-3; 7 bases map to TRBD1. CDR3 length: 14 amino acids. Per germline, CDR1 LNHNV and CDR2 YYDKDF (reference sequence). Trimming at V came to 3 bases and at J to 6 bases, leaving 6 bases not matched to a gene. Here the CDR3 reads CATSSVTGLDTQYF. The CDR3 DNA reads as TGTGCCACCAGCAGCGTGACAGGGTTGGATACGCAGTATTTT. The complete variable domain, with remaining parts taken from reference TRBV15 and TRBJ2-3, reads DAMVIQNPRYQVTQFGKPVTLSCSQTLNHNVMYWYQQKSSQAPKLLFHYYDKDFNNEADTPDNFQSRRPNTSFCFLDIRSPGLGDTAMYLCATSSVTGLDTQYFGPGTRLTVL.

In this sample, this clonotype turned up a few times. The CDR3 sequence: CASSPSGVWGRSGELFF. CDR3 DNA: TGTGCCAGCAGCCCATCGGGAGTTTGGGGGCGGAGCGGGGAGCTGTTTTTT. The V and J genes are TRBV7-6 and TRBJ2-2; D possibly matches TRBD1 or TRBD2 (6 bases each). The CDR3 totals 17 residues. Looked up from germline, CDR1 is SGHVS and CDR2 is FNYEAQ. Trimming pared 5 bases from V and 7 bases from J, leaving 23 bases between.

This clonotype was observed a few times. The rearrangement uses TRBV11-3 and TRBJ2-3; tentatively, D is TRBD1 (6 bases). From germline, CDR1 is SGHNT and CDR2 YENEEA. The ends were cut back, 3 bases at V and 4 bases at J, with 8 bases in the middle. The CDR3 has 13 amino acids. CDR3 amino acids: CASSFRGPDTQYF. The CDR3 DNA is TGTGCCAGCAGCTTCAGGGGTCCAGATACGCAGTATTTT.

The chain joins TRBV29-1 to TRBJ2-3; D is possibly TRBD1 (6 bases). Germline CDR1 is SQVTM and CDR2 is ANQGSEA. V was cut by 5 bases and J by 3 bases, with 12 bases left in between. CDR3 length equals 13 residues. The CDR3 loop reads CSVSTGLTDTQYF. In nucleotides, the CDR3 is TGCAGCGTTAGTACAGGGTTGACAGATACGCAGTATTTT.

This clonotype was counted many times. The chain employs TRBV7-9 and TRBJ2-2; TRBD1 aligns across 9 bases. Trimming removed 6 bases from V and 1 base from J; junction bases left unmatched: 3. Germline assignment: CDR1 SEHNR and CDR2 FQNEAQ (reference sequence). This CDR3 is 15 amino acids long. The CDR3 bases are TGTGCCAGCAGGCACAGGGGGCTGAACACCGGGGAGCTGTTTTTT. Amino acids: CASRHRGLNTGELFF.

V usage is TRBV7-2 and J usage is TRBJ2-5; D call uncertain. V lost 1 base, J lost 1 base, and 13 bases lay in between. CDR3 length: 16 residues. Germline V lookup: CDR1 SGHTA, CDR2 FQGNSA. CDR3 loop: CASSLVSLAAQETQYF. DNA of the CDR3: TGTGCCAGCAGCTTAGTTTCGCTGGCGGCCCAAGAGACCCAGTACTTC.

This clonotype was recorded at least ten times. The chain uses TRBV20-1 and TRBJ2-7; D possibly corresponds to TRBD2 (6 bases). Trimming cost V 0 bases and J 1 base, with 10 bases left between them. The V gene's germline CDR1 is DFQATT and CDR2 SNEGSKA (reference sequence). The CDR3 spans 14 residues. The CDR3 bases are TGCAGTGCTAGAGAAAGGGCGGGGTCCTACGAGCAGTACTTC. Amino acids: CSARERAGSYEQYF.

V is TRBV7-3 and J is TRBJ1-1, with 9 nucleotides matching TRBD1. CDR3 length: 16 amino acids. J was trimmed by 5 bases and V by 0 bases; bases with no gene match: 7. CDR1 is SGHTA and CDR2 is FQGTGA in the germline V gene. The CDR3 region is CASSLTTGQGQTEAFF. The CDR3 DNA reads as TGTGCCAGCAGCTTAACCACCGGACAGGGGCAGACTGAAGCTTTCTTT.

The rearrangement links TRBV3-1 to TRBJ2-7; D is unclear. The CDR3 length is 14 residues. Germline CDR1 is LGHDT and CDR2 is YNNKEL (reference sequence). V was trimmed by 0 bases and J by 6 bases, leaving 12 bases between them. The CDR3 nucleotides are TGTGCCAGCAGCCAAGATTCCGTGGGCGGCGAGCAGTACTTC. Its translation is CASSQDSVGGEQYF.

The chain recombines TRBV25-1 with TRBJ1-1, with a possible D match to TRBD1 (5 bases). Germline CDR1 is MGHDK and CDR2 is SYGVNS. Trimming removed 0 bases at V and 7 bases at J, with 9 bases between. The CDR3 length is 13 residues. The CDR3 reads CASSEYVGGEAFF. The CDR3 bases are TGTGCCAGCAGTGAATACGTGGGGGGTGAAGCTTTCTTT.

This clonotype was detected ten times or more. J is TRBJ2-7 and V is TRBV12-3 or TRBV12-4; TRBD2 matches at 11 bases. V was clipped by 5 bases and J by 9 bases; unmatched bases: 15. CDR3 size: 16 residues. The CDR3 spells CASSPLAGGRGRAQYF. DNA for the CDR3: TGTGCCAGCAGTCCTCTAGCGGGAGGCCGAGGGCGGGCGCAGTACTTC.

This clonotype appeared a few times. The V and J genes are TRBV3-1 and TRBJ2-7; D gene ambiguous. The CDR3 covers 12 residues. V was shortened by 3 bases and J by 2 bases, with 5 bases between the two germline ends. CDR1 and CDR2 (germline): LGHDT, YNNKEL (reference sequence). The CDR3 DNA sequence: TGTGCCAGCAGCCAGGGGACCTACGAGCAGTACTTC. This translates into CASSQGTYEQYF.

This clonotype was found many times. This chain joins TRBV6-2 or TRBV6-3 and TRBJ2-7, with 7 bases fitting TRBD1. Germline loops: CDR1 MNHEY, CDR2 SVGEGT. With 5 bases clipped from V and 2 bases from J, the junction kept 6 bases outside the gene matches. The CDR3 covers 14 residues. This chain's CDR3 is CASSPRQGTYEQYF. As DNA, the CDR3 is TGTGCCAGCAGTCCCAGACAGGGCACCTACGAGCAGTACTTC.

In this sample, this clonotype turned up many times. The rearrangement joins TRBV29-1 to TRBJ2-7; 7 bases align to TRBD1. Germline loops: CDR1 SQVTM, CDR2 ANQGSEA. V shed 4 bases, J shed 5 bases, and the junction held 11 bases outside the gene matches. The CDR3 consists of 14 residues. CDR3 protein: CSVADRVTPDEQYF. As DNA, the CDR3 is TGCAGCGTTGCCGACAGGGTAACTCCGGACGAGCAGTACTTC.

This clonotype occurred a few times. The rearrangement uses TRBV24-1 and TRBJ1-5, with 7 bases fitting TRBD1. Germline V gives CDR1 KGHDR, CDR2 SFDVKD. With V trimmed by 4 bases and J by 6 bases, 8 bases remained unmatched. This CDR3 comprises 15 residues. Here the CDR3 reads CATSEGTARGQPQHF. The CDR3 DNA follows: TGTGCCACCAGTGAGGGGACAGCGAGAGGTCAGCCCCAGCATTTT.

The J gene is TRBJ1-5, the V gene TRBV12-3 or TRBV12-4; D is uncertain. V dropped 6 bases and J dropped 2 bases, with 8 bases sitting between them. The CDR3 runs to 13 residues. CDR3 sequence reads: CASSMDGNQPQHF. CDR3 in DNA: TGTGCCAGCAGCATGGATGGCAATCAGCCCCAGCATTTT.